Sequencing of this TCR beta chain was carried out in a study of cytomegalovirus exposure and HLA in healthy donors. The wider study: As released early, the data held roughly 85 million unique TCRs from HLA-typed donors.

Primers: 60 Vbeta forward and 13 Jbeta reverse. The protocol was immunoSEQ multiplex PCR, while the TCRdb copy is restricted to in-frame clones and leaves out a portion. The sample comprises under 250,000 clones, 80% to 85% of which are singletons, and about 7.3% rests with the top ten. The CDR3 sequence is 20 residues long. Germline values: CDR1 SGHNT, CDR2 YYREEE (reference sequence). Trimming cost V 4 bases and J 4 bases; bases outside gene matches: 22. This TCR came from a woman aged 60-75 years in good health and CMV-seropositive. The chain has TRBV5-4 and TRBJ1-2; 10 nucleotides line up with TRBD1. The sample was PBMCs. The chain's CDR3 is CASSLAPGQGVLEGLYGYTF. CDR3 nucleotide sequence: TGTGCCAGCAGCCTAGCCCCCGGACAGGGGGTGTTAGAGGGCCTCTATGGCTACACCTTC.